A selection of T cell receptor beta chains follows, all from one sample in a study of graft-versus-host responses after intestinal transplantation. No antigen has been identified for these receptors. Libraries were prepared by immunoSEQ multiplex PCR; TCRdb keeps only in-frame clonotypes and omits some of them. The profile covers approximately 93,000 clones, with around 90% appearing a single time and about 0.073% taken by the ten largest. The sample consisted of unstimulated CD8+ T cells sorted from spleen or lymph node cells, taken before transplant. Receptors originate from a human donor who was the organ donor for an intestinal transplant. The CDR3 runs from the conserved cysteine through the conserved F or W. A D gene is named only where the DNA matches it firmly. Rows may omit the clone size; those that give it use once, few, many or a size class.

j_call	d_call	v_call	cdr3_length	clone_size	cdr3_nt	cdr3_aa
TRBJ2-3	NA	TRBV11-3	16	NA	TGTGCCAGCAGCTTATCCCGGACAGTGACGAGGGATACGCAGTATTTT	CASSLSRTVTRDTQYF
TRBJ1-2	NA	TRBV5-5	12	NA	TGTGCCAGCAGCTTGTCGGTCGATGGCTACACCTTC	CASSLSVDGYTF
TRBJ2-1	TRBD2	TRBV11-3	14	NA	TGTGCCAGCACCACACTAGCGGGGTACAATGAGCAGTTCTTC	CASTTLAGYNEQFF
TRBJ2-2	TRBD2	TRBV5-1	16	NA	TGCGCCAGCAGTCGGACTAGCGGAGCGAACACCGGAGAGCTGTTTTTT	CASSRTSGANTGELFF
TRBJ2-2	NA	TRBV13	14	NA	TGTGCCAGCAGCTATACCAGGGGTGGCGGGGAGCTGTTTTTT	CASSYTRGGGELFF
TRBJ1-1	TRBD1	TRBV19	14	once	TGTGCCAGTCGGGGACAGCTGAGGGGCACTGAAGCTTTCTTT	CASRGQLRGTEAFF
TRBJ1-2	NA	TRBV4-1	14	NA	TGCGCCAGCAGCCAAGTTTTACAGGGTGAGGGCTACACCTTC	CASSQVLQGEGYTF
TRBJ1-1	TRBD1	TRBV4-1	19	NA	TGCGCCAGCAGCCCCCTCGGACAGGGTCTGAGCGCATGGGGCACTGAAGCTTTCTTT	CASSPLGQGLSAWGTEAFF
TRBJ2-1	NA	TRBV5-6	16	NA	TGTGCCAGCAGCTTGGAAACAGATTCCTCCTACAATGAGCAGTTCTTC	CASSLETDSSYNEQFF
TRBJ2-1	NA	TRBV6-5	13	few	TGTGCCAGCAGTTATTACCAGGGTGATGAGCAGTTCTTC	CASSYYQGDEQFF
TRBJ2-3	TRBD2	TRBV5-1	20	NA	TGCGCCAGCAGCTACGGGACAGGGTCGACTAGCGGGAGTCTCACAGATACGCAGTATTTT	CASSYGTGSTSGSLTDTQYF
TRBJ2-3	TRBD2	TRBV27	16	NA	TGTGCCAGCAGTCTCCTCAGCGGGAGTTTTACAGATACGCAGTATTTT	CASSLLSGSFTDTQYF
TRBJ2-1	TRBD1	TRBV27	14	NA	TGTGCCAGCAGTTTAGGGACAGGGGGCAATGAGCAGTTCTTC	CASSLGTGGNEQFF
TRBJ2-7	TRBD2	TRBV27	15	NA	TGTGCCAGCAGTCCGGTGGCGGGAGCTACAAGGGAGCAGTACTTC	CASSPVAGATREQYF
TRBJ1-6	NA	TRBV7-8	10	NA	TGTGCCAGGTTAAATTCACCCCTCCACTTT	CARLNSPLHF
TRBJ2-3	TRBD2	TRBV19	18	once	TGTGCCAGTAGTGCGGTCGACCTAGCGGTAGAGGACACAGATACGCAGTATTTT	CASSAVDLAVEDTDTQYF
TRBJ2-7	NA	TRBV4-1	12	few	TGCGCCAGCAGCAATCACGGGTCCGAGCAGTACTTC	CASSNHGSEQYF
TRBJ2-7	TRBD2	TRBV11-2	16	NA	TGTGCCAGCAGCGTGGGGGGAGGGACGAGTACCTACGAGCAGTACTTC	CASSVGGGTSTYEQYF
TRBJ2-7	TRBD2	TRBV13	14	NA	TGTGCCAGCAGCTTTCGGGAGGGCTCCTACGAGCAGTACTTC	CASSFREGSYEQYF
TRBJ2-1	TRBD2	TRBV4-1	16	NA	TGCGCCAGCAGCGAGACCGGGACTAGCCTGAAGAATGAGCAGTTCTTC	CASSETGTSLKNEQFF
TRBJ2-7	NA	TRBV28	13	NA	TGTGCCAGCAGTTTACCAGGGACCTACGAGCAGTACTTC	CASSLPGTYEQYF
TRBJ2-1	NA	TRBV11-2	15	NA	TGTGCCAGCAGCTTATCCGGGACTGGGGACAATGAGCAGTTCTTC	CASSLSGTGDNEQFF
TRBJ1-2	NA	TRBV7-3	15	NA	TGTGCCAGCAGCCAAAAAGGGGGTCCTTTCTATGGCTACACCTTC	CASSQKGGPFYGYTF
TRBJ2-7	NA	TRBV7-9	14	once	TGTGCCAGCAGCTTGGGGGGGCAAAGGTACGAGCAGTACTTC	CASSLGGQRYEQYF
TRBJ2-5	NA	TRBV4-1	15	NA	TGCGCCAGCAGCCAAGATCGAGAAACGAAAGAGACCCAGTACTTC	CASSQDRETKETQYF
TRBJ2-3	TRBD2	TRBV30	13	NA	TGTGCCTGGTCTCGCGGGGGTGCAGATACGCAGTATTTT	CAWSRGGADTQYF
TRBJ2-1	TRBD1	TRBV5-1	19	NA	TGCGCCAGCAGCTTACAGGGGGCGCTTTTACTTTACCACCGCAATGAGCAGTTCTTC	CASSLQGALLLYHRNEQFF
TRBJ2-7	TRBD2	TRBV7-2	16	NA	TGTGCCAGCAGCACCTACCTAGCGGGAGTACTGGACGAGCAGTACTTC	CASSTYLAGVLDEQYF
TRBJ2-7	NA	TRBV28	16	NA	TGTGCCAGCAGTTCACGATCCAGGGCTATATCCTACGAGCAGTACTTC	CASSSRSRAISYEQYF
TRBJ2-1	NA	TRBV7-9	13	NA	TGTGCCAGCAGCTTACGGGTCGGGGATGAGCAGTTCTTC	CASSLRVGDEQFF
TRBJ1-5	TRBD1	TRBV5-6	16	once	TGTGCCAGCAGCTTGTGGAACAGGGGGAGCAATCAGCCCCAGCATTTT	CASSLWNRGSNQPQHF
TRBJ2-7	NA	TRBV6-1	15	NA	TGTGCCAGCAGTGTGGACCGACTAGACTACTACGAGCAGTACTTC	CASSVDRLDYYEQYF
TRBJ1-5	TRBD1	TRBV28	18	NA	TGTGCCAGCACCCTGCGGGACAGGGGGCCCTATAGCAATCAGCCCCAGCATTTT	CASTLRDRGPYSNQPQHF
TRBJ2-3	NA	TRBV9	14	NA	TGTGCCAGCAGCGTAGAACAGAGCACAGATACGCAGTATTTT	CASSVEQSTDTQYF
TRBJ2-2	TRBD1	TRBV4-2	14	once	TGTGCCAGCAGCCGCGGACAGGAGACCGGGGAGCTGTTTTTT	CASSRGQETGELFF
TRBJ2-5	TRBD2	TRBV11-1	18	NA	TGTGCCAGCAGCTTAGGAAGGTCCCTAGCGGGTTTTAGAGAGACCCAGTACTTC	CASSLGRSLAGFRETQYF
TRBJ2-7	TRBD1	TRBV29-1	13	NA	TGCAGCGTTATACAGGGGGGACCCTACGAGCAGTACTTC	CSVIQGGPYEQYF
TRBJ2-3	NA	TRBV14	17	NA	TGTGCCAGCAGCCCCCCCATGTGGAGCAGTACCACAGATACGCAGTATTTT	CASSPPMWSSTTDTQYF
TRBJ2-5	TRBD2	TRBV13	15	NA	TGTGCCAGCAGCCCGGGACTAGCCCTCGGAGAGACCCAGTACTTC	CASSPGLALGETQYF
TRBJ2-1	TRBD2	TRBV7-8	18	NA	TGTGCCAGCAGCCTTCTCGCCTTACTAGCGGGAGACTACAATGAGCAGTTCTTC	CASSLLALLAGDYNEQFF
TRBJ2-3	NA	TRBV21-1	15	NA	TGTGCCAGCAGCAGGGACAGGGTAACCACAGATACGCAGTATTTT	CASSRDRVTTDTQYF
TRBJ2-2	NA	TRBV2	14	NA	TGTGCCAGCAGTGGTACCAGTGAAACCGGGGAGCTGTTTTTT	CASSGTSETGELFF
TRBJ1-1	NA	TRBV27	14	NA	TGTGCCAGCAGTTTAGGGATGGAGGACACTGAAGCTTTCTTT	CASSLGMEDTEAFF
TRBJ2-7	NA	TRBV19	15	NA	TGTGCCAGTAGTATAGACCTAAGTGCTTCCTACGAGCAGTACTTC	CASSIDLSASYEQYF
TRBJ1-1	NA	TRBV15	15	NA	TGTGCCACCAGCAGAGATAAAGGGCAGGGCACTGAAGCTTTCTTT	CATSRDKGQGTEAFF
TRBJ2-7	TRBD1	TRBV11-2	14	NA	TGTGCCAGCAGCTTCGGGACAGGGGTATACGAGCAGTACTTC	CASSFGTGVYEQYF
TRBJ2-7	NA	TRBV19	15	NA	TGTGCCAGTAGTATGGCACTAGCATCGGCCTACGAGCAGTACTTC	CASSMALASAYEQYF
TRBJ1-2	TRBD1	TRBV10-3	13	few	TGTGCCATCAGTGACAACAGGGGTAAAGGCTACACCTTC	CAISDNRGKGYTF
TRBJ2-7	TRBD2	TRBV11-2	15	NA	TGTGCCAGCAGCTTAGAGGCTAGCGGCGCTTACGAGCAGTACTTC	CASSLEASGAYEQYF
TRBJ2-7	TRBD1	TRBV5-8	14	NA	TGTGCCAGCAGCCCGGACAGGGGCTGCTGCGAGCAGTACTTC	CASSPDRGCCEQYF
TRBJ1-3	NA	TRBV28	24	NA	TGTGCCAGCAGTTTTGGCCTCCACCGTGTCCCGGGACATTACTGGGATATCCATGGAAACACCATATATTTT	CASSFGLHRVPGHYWDIHGNTIYF
TRBJ1-1	NA	TRBV10-2	12	NA	TGCGCCAGCAGTGAGTGGGCCCGGGAAGCCTTCTTT	CASSEWAREAFF